This TCR beta chain is from a study of B cell selection in AIRE deficiency. This clone was counted between two and nine times. Its antigen is still unknown. Clones were read by immunoSEQ multiplex PCR, and TCRdb kept only the in-frame ones, dropping some. There are under 30,000 clones in the sample; 95% to 98% occur only once, and 0.17% lies in the top ten. CDR1 and CDR2 (germline): SNHLY, FYNNEI. The CDR3 sequence is 11 residues long. The V and J ends lost 8 bases and 8 bases, in that order; junction bases with no gene match: 3. Points from the study as a whole: Of some 4,000 shared Treg TCRbeta sequences, roughly 32% were healthy-donor-only and over 9% patient-only. CDR3s were shorter in shared Treg sequences, reflecting few non-templated nucleotide insertions.

Conventional CD4 T cells were sorted as CD4+CD127+ cells. Sequencing was done on a sample of conventional CD4+ T cells sorted from PBMCs. The chain links TRBV2 to TRBJ1-2, with 9 bases aligning to TRBD1. The receptor's source is a human donor with AIRE deficiency. The CDR3 loop is CASGTGQGYTF. In nucleotides, the CDR3 is TGTGCCAGCGGGACAGGGCAAGGCTACACCTTC.